A selection of T cell receptor beta chains follows, all from one sample in a study of T cell responses to AZD1222 COVID-19 vaccine. Repertoires were generated with immunoSEQ multiplex PCR, while TCRdb's copy carries only in-frame clones and drops some. Of some 110,000 clones in the sample, around 89% are singletons; the top ten hold about 7.4%. Source: peripheral blood, taken 28 days after the second AZD1222 dose. These receptors all stem from an adult who received the AZD1222 COVID-19 vaccine. Each CDR3 is given with its conserved first and last residue. Fields, in order: D gene, V gene, J gene, clone size, CDR3 protein, CDR3 DNA. D genes are given only for firm matches. Size is omitted from some rows. Given values are once, few, many or a class for expanded clones.

d_call: NA; v_call: TRBV5-4; j_call: TRBJ1-3; clone_size: few; cdr3_aa: CASSPQTEGSGNTIYF; cdr3_nt: TGTGCCAGCAGCCCTCAGACGGAGGGATCTGGAAACACCATATATTTT
d_call: TRBD1; v_call: TRBV3-1/TRBV3-2; j_call: TRBJ1-4; clone_size: NA; cdr3_aa: CASSRTGLYEKLFF; cdr3_nt: TGTGCCAGCAGCCGGACAGGGTTGTATGAAAAACTGTTTTTT
d_call: NA; v_call: TRBV6-2/TRBV6-3; j_call: TRBJ2-3; clone_size: NA; cdr3_aa: CASSYAGTDTQYF; cdr3_nt: TGTGCCAGCAGTTATGCCGGAACAGATACGCAGTATTTT
d_call: NA; v_call: TRBV18; j_call: TRBJ2-3; clone_size: few; cdr3_aa: CASSPGLTDTQYF; cdr3_nt: TGTGCCAGCTCACCGGGGTTGACAGATACGCAGTATTTT
d_call: NA; v_call: TRBV19; j_call: TRBJ1-5; clone_size: NA; cdr3_aa: CASTVIQGPNQPQHF; cdr3_nt: TGTGCCAGTACGGTGATTCAGGGCCCAAATCAGCCCCAGCATTTT
d_call: TRBD2; v_call: TRBV18; j_call: TRBJ2-7; clone_size: NA; cdr3_aa: CASSPLSRGGSYEQYF; cdr3_nt: TGTGCCAGCTCACCACTTTCGCGGGGGGGGTCCTACGAGCAGTACTTC
d_call: NA; v_call: TRBV11-2; j_call: TRBJ2-1; clone_size: once; cdr3_aa: CASSLEGAPNNEQFF; cdr3_nt: TGTGCCAGCAGCTTAGAGGGGGCCCCTAACAATGAGCAGTTCTTC
d_call: NA; v_call: TRBV19; j_call: TRBJ2-3; clone_size: NA; cdr3_aa: CASSMKLGTDTQYF; cdr3_nt: TGTGCCAGTAGTATGAAACTCGGCACAGATACGCAGTATTTT
d_call: NA; v_call: TRBV19; j_call: TRBJ1-6; clone_size: NA; cdr3_aa: CASTPGAGPPNSPLHF; cdr3_nt: TGTGCCAGTACCCCTGGGGCGGGCCCTCCGAATTCACCCCTCCACTTT
d_call: NA; v_call: TRBV18; j_call: TRBJ1-5; clone_size: once; cdr3_aa: CASTVGREINQPQHF; cdr3_nt: TGTGCCAGCACAGTCGGGCGGGAAATCAATCAGCCCCAGCATTTT
d_call: TRBD1; v_call: TRBV6-6; j_call: TRBJ2-7; clone_size: NA; cdr3_aa: CASPQGDRHEQYF; cdr3_nt: TGTGCCAGCCCGCAGGGGGATAGACACGAGCAGTACTTC
d_call: NA; v_call: TRBV6-5; j_call: TRBJ1-2; clone_size: NA; cdr3_aa: CASSPQIHYGYTF; cdr3_nt: TGTGCCAGCAGCCCCCAGATTCACTATGGCTACACCTTC
d_call: NA; v_call: TRBV28; j_call: TRBJ1-6; clone_size: NA; cdr3_aa: CASSLAGVDSPLHF; cdr3_nt: TGTGCCAGCAGTTTAGCGGGGGTCGATTCACCCCTCCACTTT
d_call: NA; v_call: TRBV5-5; j_call: TRBJ1-6; clone_size: NA; cdr3_aa: CASSLSNRLNSPLHF; cdr3_nt: TGTGCCAGCAGCTTGAGTAACAGGCTCAATTCACCCCTCCACTTT
d_call: NA; v_call: TRBV7-9; j_call: TRBJ1-1; clone_size: NA; cdr3_aa: CASRPLEGWGDEAFF; cdr3_nt: TGTGCCAGCAGACCCCTCGAGGGGTGGGGAGATGAAGCTTTCTTT
d_call: TRBD2; v_call: TRBV19; j_call: TRBJ2-4; clone_size: NA; cdr3_aa: CASSALPGTSGGAAGKNIQYF; cdr3_nt: TGTGCCAGTAGCGCCCTTCCCGGGACTAGCGGGGGGGCCGCTGGCAAAAACATTCAGTACTTC
d_call: NA; v_call: TRBV5-4; j_call: TRBJ2-3; clone_size: NA; cdr3_aa: CASTPEIFTDTQYF; cdr3_nt: TGTGCCAGCACTCCCGAAATTTTCACAGATACGCAGTATTTT
d_call: TRBD2; v_call: TRBV4-1; j_call: TRBJ2-7; clone_size: NA; cdr3_aa: CASSLRASGGAYEQYF; cdr3_nt: TGCGCCAGCAGCCTGAGGGCTAGCGGGGGGGCTTACGAGCAGTACTTC
d_call: NA; v_call: TRBV5-6; j_call: TRBJ2-7; clone_size: NA; cdr3_aa: CASSLETALGQYF; cdr3_nt: TGTGCCAGCAGCTTGGAGACAGCCCTAGGGCAGTACTTC
d_call: NA; v_call: TRBV13; j_call: TRBJ1-2; clone_size: NA; cdr3_aa: CASSLLSSNYGYTF; cdr3_nt: TGTGCCAGCAGCTTATTGTCGAGTAACTATGGCTACACCTTC
d_call: NA; v_call: TRBV5-1; j_call: TRBJ1-2; clone_size: NA; cdr3_aa: CASSLAGTAMENTF; cdr3_nt: TGCGCCAGCAGCTTGGCGGGGACGGCCATGGAAAACACCTTC
d_call: NA; v_call: TRBV4-2; j_call: TRBJ1-3; clone_size: NA; cdr3_aa: CASSQDPLSSGNTIYF; cdr3_nt: TGTGCCAGCAGCCAAGATCCCCTTAGCTCTGGAAACACCATATATTTT
d_call: NA; v_call: TRBV29-1; j_call: TRBJ1-2; clone_size: few; cdr3_aa: CSVAGGVGYTF; cdr3_nt: TGCAGCGTTGCCGGGGGCGTGGGCTACACCTTC
d_call: NA; v_call: TRBV5-4; j_call: TRBJ1-3; clone_size: NA; cdr3_aa: CASSAVTGLSGNTIYF; cdr3_nt: TGTGCCAGCAGCGCCGTAACGGGCCTCTCTGGAAACACCATATATTTT
d_call: NA; v_call: TRBV11-3; j_call: TRBJ2-3; clone_size: NA; cdr3_aa: CASSLQGSTDTQYF; cdr3_nt: TGTGCCAGCAGCTTACAGGGGAGCACAGATACGCAGTATTTT
d_call: NA; v_call: TRBV2; j_call: TRBJ2-3; clone_size: NA; cdr3_aa: CASSVQGTDTQYF; cdr3_nt: TGTGCCAGCAGTGTGCAGGGCACAGATACGCAGTATTTT
d_call: NA; v_call: TRBV11-2; j_call: TRBJ1-4; clone_size: NA; cdr3_aa: CASSLGTGSLLFF; cdr3_nt: TGTGCCAGCAGCTTAGGCACAGGCTCTCTACTGTTTTTT
d_call: NA; v_call: TRBV4-2; j_call: TRBJ2-5; clone_size: NA; cdr3_aa: CASKAPGVETQYF; cdr3_nt: TGTGCCAGCAAAGCCCCGGGGGTCGAGACCCAGTACTTC
d_call: TRBD2; v_call: TRBV4-2; j_call: TRBJ2-7; clone_size: NA; cdr3_aa: CASSQDPAGENYEQYF; cdr3_nt: TGTGCCAGCAGCCAAGACCCAGCGGGGGAAAACTACGAGCAGTACTTC
d_call: NA; v_call: TRBV7-3; j_call: TRBJ2-1; clone_size: NA; cdr3_aa: CASSFGVGSYNEQFF; cdr3_nt: TGTGCCAGCAGCTTCGGGGTGGGTTCCTACAATGAGCAGTTCTTC
d_call: TRBD1; v_call: TRBV7-3; j_call: TRBJ2-5; clone_size: NA; cdr3_aa: CASSTRTGEVQETQYF; cdr3_nt: TGTGCCAGCAGCACGAGGACAGGGGAAGTACAAGAGACCCAGTACTTC
d_call: NA; v_call: TRBV6-5; j_call: TRBJ1-4; clone_size: NA; cdr3_aa: CASSYSLRATNEKLFF; cdr3_nt: TGTGCCAGCAGTTACTCTTTGCGTGCAACTAATGAAAAACTGTTTTTT
d_call: NA; v_call: TRBV5-1; j_call: TRBJ2-3; clone_size: NA; cdr3_aa: CASSLLPSTDTQYF; cdr3_nt: TGCGCCAGCAGCCTCCTTCCTAGCACAGATACGCAGTATTTT
d_call: TRBD1; v_call: TRBV10-3; j_call: TRBJ1-5; clone_size: NA; cdr3_aa: CAISERTGNQPQHF; cdr3_nt: TGTGCCATCAGTGAGAGGACAGGGAATCAGCCCCAGCATTTT
d_call: NA; v_call: TRBV21-1; j_call: TRBJ1-1; clone_size: NA; cdr3_aa: CASSKAFGLKKGYTEAFF; cdr3_nt: TGTGCCAGCAGCAAAGCGTTCGGGCTTAAAAAGGGGTACACTGAAGCTTTCTTT
d_call: TRBD1; v_call: TRBV7-6; j_call: TRBJ2-3; clone_size: once; cdr3_aa: CASSKGQGTSISTDTQYF; cdr3_nt: TGTGCCAGCAGTAAGGGACAGGGAACAAGTATCAGCACAGATACGCAGTATTTT